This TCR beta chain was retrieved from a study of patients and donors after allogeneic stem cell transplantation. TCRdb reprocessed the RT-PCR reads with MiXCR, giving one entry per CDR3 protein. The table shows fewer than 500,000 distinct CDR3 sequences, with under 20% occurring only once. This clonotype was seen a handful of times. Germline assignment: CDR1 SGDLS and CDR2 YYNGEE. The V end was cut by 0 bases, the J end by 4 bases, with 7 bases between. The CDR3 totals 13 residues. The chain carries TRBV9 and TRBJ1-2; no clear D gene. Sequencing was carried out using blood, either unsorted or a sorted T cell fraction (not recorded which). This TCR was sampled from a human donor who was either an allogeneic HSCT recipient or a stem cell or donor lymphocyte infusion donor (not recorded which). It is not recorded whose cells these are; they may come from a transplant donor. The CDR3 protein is CASSVEGLYGYTF. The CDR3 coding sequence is TGTGCCAGCAGCGTAGAAGGGCTCTATGGCTACACCTTC.